This T cell receptor (beta chain) was retrieved from a study of tumor-infiltrating lymphocytes in oesophageal squamous cell carcinoma (dated by TCRdb to 2016 to 2017). Library preparation was by PCR. The run used an Illumina HiSeq 2000. The raw public reads went through TCRdb reprocessing: fastp at Q25, MiXCR clone calling, in-frame beta chains kept. Entries are consolidated by CDR3 protein sequence, retaining the most common genes and DNA. For this sample there are about 6,700 distinct CDR3 sequences; 12% to 15% appear just once. The ten largest account for 23% of the sample. Sequences SGHTA (CDR1) and FQGNSA (CDR2) are obtained from the germline V gene. 13 amino acids form the CDR3, both terminal residues included. This clonotype has just a few counts. Its antigen is still unknown. Likely a read error: the CDR3 ends without its conserved phenylalanine or tryptophan. Because the CDR3's place on the DNA is in doubt, the DNA is left out and the CDR3 is given as listed by TCRdb.

Material for sequencing was normal esophageal tissue next to the tumor. The V gene is TRBV7-2 and the J gene is TRBJ2-1; the table's D gene call, TRBD2, was not cross checked with the DNA. The clonotype originates from a male donor with esophageal squamous cell carcinoma. The CDR3 has the sequence CASSGGLVNEQVC.